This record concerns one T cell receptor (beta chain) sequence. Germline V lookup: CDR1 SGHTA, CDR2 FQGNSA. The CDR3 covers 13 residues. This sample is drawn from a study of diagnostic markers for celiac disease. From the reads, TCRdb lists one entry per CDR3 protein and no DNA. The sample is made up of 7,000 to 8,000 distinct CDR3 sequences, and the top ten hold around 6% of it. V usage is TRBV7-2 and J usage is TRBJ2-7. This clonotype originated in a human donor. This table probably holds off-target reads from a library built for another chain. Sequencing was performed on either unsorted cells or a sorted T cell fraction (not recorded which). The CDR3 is CASSLASSYEQYF.